This T cell receptor (beta chain) was retrieved from a study of blood T cell repertoires in COVID-19. Overall study context: The origin of the acute and convalescent COVID-19 samples was the United States, Italy and Spain. T cells, B-cell-depleted T cells, or PBMCs supplied cDNA or gDNA.

The CDR3 length is 15 residues. Per germline, CDR1 LNHDA and CDR2 SQIVND (reference sequence). Trimming removed 3 bases from V and 2 bases from J; junction bases left unmatched: 4. As handled by the study authors: Reference gene primer amplification in the assay estimated nucleated cell counts. Sequencing used immunoSEQ multiplex PCR; TCRdb keeps in-frame clones, though not all of them. D and trimming come from the DNA, and the V and J calls and clone size come from that table. The sample contains 150,000 or so clones, over 80% of which appear only once. The specimen sequenced was peripheral blood. The J gene is TRBJ2-3, the V gene TRBV19; 8 bases agree with TRBD1. This TCR was sampled from an elderly man with acute or convalescent COVID-19. The CDR3 is CASSIGQGNTDTQYF. The CDR3 coding sequence is TGTGCCAGTAGTATTGGACAGGGCAACACAGATACGCAGTATTTT.